This T cell receptor (beta chain) is from a study of radiotherapy plus CTLA-4 blockade in lung cancer. Profiled with immunoSEQ multiplex PCR; TCRdb holds only in-frame clones, not every one. The repertoire consists of under 90,000 clones, with roughly 70% occurring once and the leading ten covering roughly an eighth. The sequencing here drew on peripheral blood, taken from a patient treated with radiotherapy plus ipilimumab. This TCR derives from a human donor with non-small cell lung cancer that progressed on radiotherapy plus ipilimumab.

The CDR3: CASSAGVDQPQHF. CDR3 coding DNA: TGCGCCAGCAGCGCAGGAGTCGATCAGCCCCAGCATTTT. The genes are TRBV5-1 and TRBJ1-5; D remains unclear. The CDR3 is 13 residues long. CDR1 SGHRS and CDR2 YFSETQ come from the germline V gene. Trimming left V 4 bases short and J 5 bases short, with 10 bases between.